Shown below are 16 T cell receptor beta chains from a single sample sequenced in a study of blood T cell repertoires in COVID-19. The assay was immunoSEQ multiplex PCR, and TCRdb's table has in-frame clones only and misses some. Seen here are approximately 58,000 clones, around 90% observed once, and the top ten hold 9.1%. Sequencing used peripheral blood. These receptors all come from an elderly woman with active COVID-19.

The chain recombines TRBV6-6 with TRBJ2-2, with D maybe TRBD2 (5 bases). Germline V gives CDR1 MNHNY, CDR2 SVGAGI (reference sequence). CDR3 size: 14 residues. V was clipped by 6 bases and J by 7 bases, with 15 bases between them. The CDR3 DNA reads TGTGCCAGCAGCGGGCCCGACGGGAACGGGGAGCTGTTTTTT. Translated: CASSGPDGNGELFF.

The V gene is TRBV13, the J gene TRBJ1-1, with 11 bases identical to TRBD1. Germline loops: CDR1 PRHDT, CDR2 FYEKMQ (reference sequence). This CDR3 region has 17 residues. The V segment lost 1 base and the J segment 3 bases; nucleotides outside the gene matches: 7. The CDR3, as DNA: TGTGCCAGCAGCTTAGTGTCGGACAGGGGGCAGGACACTGAAGCTTTCTTT. This gives the protein CASSLVSDRGQDTEAFF.

The CDR3 loop is CASSLPSTGELFF. In DNA form, the CDR3 reads TGTGCCAGCAGCTTGCCTAGCACCGGGGAGCTGTTTTTT. The V gene is TRBV11-2, the J gene TRBJ2-2, with unresolved D. The CDR3 consists of 13 residues. Germline assignment: CDR1 SGHAT and CDR2 FQNNGV. Trimming stripped 3 bases from V and 4 bases from J, with 6 bases between.

The rearrangement links TRBV18 to TRBJ2-3; a possible D gene is TRBD1 (8 bases). The CDR3 has 14 residues. V lost 4 bases and J 3 bases, leaving 11 bases between the germline ends. Germline V CDR1 and CDR2: KGHSH, LQKENI. CDR3 nucleotide sequence: TGTGCCAGCTCACTACAGGGGGGGACAGATACGCAGTATTTT. Amino acids: CASSLQGGTDTQYF.

The genes are TRBV9 and TRBJ2-2; 12 positions agree with TRBD1. Germline V gene lookup returns CDR1 SGDLS and CDR2 YYNGEE. The CDR3 is 15 amino acids. V gave up 5 bases and J gave up 8 bases; unmatched junction bases: 7. In nucleotides, the CDR3 is TGTGCCAGCAGGGGCCGGGACAGGGGGCCGGGGGAGCTGTTTTTT. Its translation is CASRGRDRGPGELFF.

The V call is TRBV4-1, the J call TRBJ2-5; 14 nucleotides line up with TRBD2. CDR1 MGHRA and CDR2 YSYEKL come from the germline V gene. This CDR3 has 16 amino acids. The V gene end was trimmed by 0 bases and the J gene end by 5 bases; junction bases not matched to a gene: 2. The DNA of the CDR3 is TGCGCCAGCAGCCAAGAACGGACTAGCGGGAGGGAGACCCAGTACTTC. Amino acids: CASSQERTSGRETQYF.

The chain combines TRBV20-1 with TRBJ1-2; unclear D gene. The germline gives CDR1 DFQATT, CDR2 SNEGSKA (reference sequence). The CDR3 is made up of 10 amino acids. V was cut by 3 bases and J by 5 bases, with 4 bases left in between. CDR3 protein: CSASGYGYTF. CDR3 nucleotides: TGCAGTGCTAGCGGGTATGGCTACACCTTC.

The rearrangement joins TRBV6-1 to TRBJ1-2; perhaps TRBD1 as D (5 bases). Per germline, CDR1 MNHNS and CDR2 SASEGT. Trimming took off 1 base at V and 8 bases at J, with 11 bases between the two ends. The CDR3 spans 13 residues. Here the CDR3 reads CASSEVGALGYTF. CDR3 coding DNA: TGTGCCAGCAGTGAAGTAGGGGCTTTGGGCTACACCTTC.

The V and J genes are TRBV6-5 and TRBJ2-3; D uncertain. The V end lost 8 bases, the J end lost 2 bases, and 11 bases lay between the germline ends. There are 13 residues in the CDR3. Per germline, CDR1 MNHEY and CDR2 SVGAGI. The CDR3 reads CASPTPPTDTQYF. As DNA, the CDR3 is TGTGCCAGCCCGACTCCTCCCACAGATACGCAGTATTTT.

The chain recombines TRBV24-1 with TRBJ1-5; no clear D gene. V lost 6 bases, J lost 1 base, and 9 bases lay in between. The CDR3 totals 14 residues. Germline V gene sequence: CDR1 KGHDR, CDR2 SFDVKD. The CDR3, as DNA: TGTGCCACCAGTCGTCCGGGAAGCAATCAGCCCCAGCATTTT. Its protein product is CATSRPGSNQPQHF.

The chain employs TRBV6-5 and TRBJ1-5; 11 nucleotides align to TRBD1. Looked up from germline, CDR1 is MNHEY and CDR2 is SVGAGI. This CDR3 has 14 residues. The junction had 5 bases not matched to a gene; V was cut back by 7 bases and J by 6 bases. The CDR3 loop is CASNGQGAGQPQHF. The CDR3 coding sequence is TGTGCCAGCAATGGACAGGGGGCTGGTCAGCCCCAGCATTTT.

This clone was detected only once. CDR3: CASSVEAYGTASSPLHF. The CDR3 nucleotides read TGTGCCAGCAGCGTAGAGGCCTACGGGACAGCGAGCTCACCCCTCCACTTT. The chain combines TRBV9 with TRBJ1-6; 7 nucleotides match TRBD1. CDR3 size: 17 residues. The V segment lost 0 bases and the J segment 10 bases; nucleotides outside the gene matches: 13. CDR1 and CDR2 from the germline V gene are SGDLS and YYNGEE. The variable domain in full, with the rest retrieved from reference TRBV9 and TRBJ1-6, is DSGVTQTPKHLITATGQRVTLRCSPRSGDLSVYWYQQSLDQGLQFLIQYYNGEERAKGNILERFSAQQFPDLHSELNLSSLELGDSALYFCASSVEAYGTASSPLHFGNGTRLTVT.

The rearrangement joins TRBV11-2 to TRBJ2-7; D perhaps matches TRBD1 (6 bases). The CDR3 length is 15 residues. Germline CDR1 SGHAT, CDR2 FQNNGV. V lost 5 bases and J lost 6, with 20 bases in between. DNA of the CDR3: TGTGCCAGCAGCCCGCAGACAGGAGGTCGGTGCGAGCAGTACGTC. It yields the protein CASSPQTGGRCEQYV.

This CDR3 reads CASSLDRTGSSGYTF. In nucleotides, the CDR3 is TGTGCCAGCAGCTTAGACCGGACAGGGTCTAGTGGCTACACCTTC. V usage is TRBV7-2 and J usage is TRBJ1-2; TRBD1 matches 8 bases. The junction had 8 bases not matched to a gene; V was cut back by 1 base and J by 7 bases. Germline V gene data show CDR1 as SGHTA and CDR2 as FQGNSA. This CDR3 region has 15 residues.

The chain carries TRBV5-1 and TRBJ2-5; TRBD1 matches at 8 bases. Germline V gene lookup returns CDR1 SGHRS and CDR2 YFSETQ. This CDR3 is 15 amino acids long. The J segment lost 2 bases and the V segment lost 2 bases, leaving 5 bases of the junction unmatched. For the CDR3, the DNA is TGCGCCAGCAGCTTCTGGACAGGGCAGCAAGAGACCCAGTACTTC. This encodes CASSFWTGQQETQYF.

The chain employs TRBV19 and TRBJ1-5; TRBD1 aligns across 9 bases. The CDR3 consists of 17 residues. Germline CDR1 is LNHDA and CDR2 is SQIVND (reference sequence). With V trimmed by 3 bases and J by 5 bases, 11 bases remained unmatched. CDR3 sequence reads: CASSIEHHRGRDQPQHF. The DNA of the CDR3 is TGTGCCAGTAGTATTGAGCATCACAGGGGGCGCGATCAGCCCCAGCATTTT.